The entry below gives a single T cell receptor beta chain sequence along with its context. Its antigen is still unknown. Both 60 Vbeta primers and 13 Jbeta primers went into the PCR. The assay was immunoSEQ multiplex PCR, and TCRdb's table has in-frame clones only and misses some. This table holds roughly 250,000 clones, around 65% found once. The record originates from a study of cytomegalovirus exposure and HLA in healthy donors. At the level of the study: Earlier results showed approximately 120 million unique TCR beta sequences derived from approximately 170 million T cells. Study observations and caveats: As confirmed in vitro, a few CMV-associated chains were specific for CMV antigens.

V was clipped by 1 base and J by 4 bases, with 7 bases between them. Germline CDR1 reads SGHRS; CDR2 reads YFSETQ. The CDR3 totals 13 residues. The TCR sequence derives from a female donor in good health and CMV-seronegative. Material: PBMCs. The chain carries TRBV5-1 and TRBJ2-3; D is possibly TRBD2 (5 bases). CDR3 loop: CASSLLAADTQYF. The CDR3 DNA follows: TGCGCCAGCAGCTTGCTAGCTGCAGATACGCAGTATTTT.